This T cell receptor beta chain originates from a study of T cell responses to AZD1222 COVID-19 vaccine. Study outcomes and limitations: Females outnumbered males among donors, who were mostly white British; clonal diversity was possibly underestimated. Nearly half of spike-specific TCRs reportedly go after variant regions that carry no mutations. Baseline seropositives among AZD1222 recipients totaled only six or seven. Repertoire sampling was restricted to post-peak T cell response timepoints.

The length of the CDR3 is 13 residues. Trimming took 3 bases from V and 9 from J, leaving 15 bases between them. Looked up from germline, CDR1 is SQVTM and CDR2 is ANQGSEA. About this clone itself: Its antigen is as yet unknown.

The assay was immunoSEQ multiplex PCR, and TCRdb's table has in-frame clones only and misses some. The profile shows under 150,000 clones, 84% of them singletons. The clonotype comes from an adult who received the AZD1222 COVID-19 vaccine. V gene TRBV29-1 combines with J gene TRBJ2-4; D tentatively reads TRBD1 or TRBD2 (5 bases each). Sequenced material: peripheral blood, taken 28 days after the second AZD1222 dose. As DNA, the CDR3 is TGCAGCGTTGATCACGGGGCGTCAGGCATTCAGTACTTC. Protein: CSVDHGASGIQYF.